This passage covers 9 T cell receptor beta chains from one sample sequenced in a study of blood T cell repertoires in COVID-19. Sequencing was performed with immunoSEQ multiplex PCR; in TCRdb, only in-frame clones are kept and a portion is missing. The sample records about 400,000 clones, approximately 88% being singletons. Sequenced sample: PBMCs or T cells enriched from blood (not recorded which). These receptor sequences come from a woman in her thirties or forties with acute COVID-19.

This rearrangement joins TRBV30 to TRBJ1-4, with 11 positions matching TRBD1. Trimming removed 5 bases from V and 5 bases from J; junction bases left unmatched: 10. Germline V gene data show CDR1 as GTSNPN and CDR2 as SVGIG (reference sequence). CDR3 length equals 16 residues. The CDR3 coding sequence is TGTGCCTGGTCTAAGGGACAGGGGGGTCTAAATGAAAAACTGTTTTTT. Translated, it gives CAWSKGQGGLNEKLFF.

In its sample, this clone was seen a few times. This chain uses TRBV6-1 with TRBJ1-5, with D perhaps TRBD1 (5 bases). The CDR3 has 18 amino acids. V was trimmed by 1 base and J by 7 bases, leaving 23 bases between them. The germline V gene encodes CDR1 MNHNS and CDR2 SASEGT. This chain's CDR3 is CASSEDPHRRGTGQPQHF. CDR3 coding DNA: TGTGCCAGCAGTGAAGATCCCCACAGGCGGGGTACTGGGCAGCCCCAGCATTTT.

This clone appeared a few times. The chain is built from TRBV10-2 and TRBJ1-1; a weak D match, TRBD1 (5 bases). Trimming took off 2 bases at V and 2 bases at J, with 6 bases between the two ends. The CDR3 is 13 amino acids. CDR1 WSHSY and CDR2 SAAADI come from the germline V gene. The CDR3 DNA sequence: TGCGCCAGCAGTGAGAGGGGCAACACTGAAGCTTTCTTT. This gives the protein CASSERGNTEAFF.

The V call is TRBV9, the J call TRBJ2-1, with TRBD2 matching 7 bases. The germline gives CDR1 SGDLS, CDR2 YYNGEE. This CDR3 has 15 residues. V trimming: 0 bases; J trimming: 9 bases; junction bases outside the gene matches: 9. The DNA for the CDR3 is TGTGCCAGCAGCGTAGATGGGGTAGGGAGGGGTGAGCAGTTCTTC. As protein: CASSVDGVGRGEQFF.

The sample holds one count of this clone. The genes are TRBV7-2 and TRBJ2-3; D ambiguous. Germline V CDR1 and CDR2: SGHTA, FQGNSA. The length of the CDR3 is 12 residues. V was pared by 5 bases and J by 7 bases, with 10 bases between. This chain's CDR3 is CASSALTNTQYF. The CDR3 bases are TGTGCCAGCAGCGCCCTCACTAATACGCAGTATTTT.

The chain joins TRBV5-1 to TRBJ1-2, with a weak D call TRBD1 (6 bases). The CDR3 is 14 amino acids. CDR1 and CDR2 (germline): SGHRS, YFSETQ. Trimming took off 0 bases at V and 4 bases at J, with 10 bases between the two ends. CDR3 sequence: CASSLGQVAYGYTF. The DNA for the CDR3 is TGCGCCAGCAGCTTGGGACAGGTCGCCTATGGCTACACCTTC. Supplemented by reference TRBV5-1 and TRBJ1-2, the full variable domain reads KAGVTQTPRYLIKTRGQQVTLSCSPISGHRSVSWYQQTPGQGLQFLFEYFSETQRNKGNFPGRFSGRQFSNSRSEMNVSTLELGDSALYLCASSLGQVAYGYTFGSGTRLTVV.

V and J are TRBV7-9 and TRBJ1-3; 8 bases are a match to TRBD1. CDR1 is SEHNR, CDR2 FQNEAQ, per germline (reference sequence). The CDR3 has 16 amino acids. The ends lost 6 bases at V and 4 bases at J; junction bases unmatched: 11. The CDR3 nucleotides are TGTGCCAGCAGGGACGGGGCCAGGGGGCCGGGAAACACCATATATTTT. Protein sequence: CASRDGARGPGNTIYF.

Concerning this clone: The same CDR3 also results from other DNA sequences found in this sample. The gene calls are TRBV2 and TRBJ1-1; D might be TRBD1 (5 bases). The germline V gene has CDR1 SNHLY and CDR2 FYNNEI. Between the trimmed V and J ends, which lost 2 bases and 1 base, there was a span of 8 bases. This CDR3 has 14 amino acids. CDR3 loop: CASSEQGPNTEAFF. In DNA, the CDR3 is TGTGCCAGCAGTGAACAGGGTCCGAACACTGAAGCTTTCTTT.

This chain connects TRBV13 to TRBJ2-1; 12 nucleotides line up with TRBD1. J was trimmed by 9 bases and V by 6 bases; bases with no gene match: 3. Germline loops: CDR1 PRHDT, CDR2 FYEKMQ (reference sequence). The CDR3 totals 13 residues. In DNA form, the CDR3 reads TGTGCCAGCAGGGGACAGGGGGCGAGTGAGCAGTTCTTC. This codes for CASRGQGASEQFF.